This is a list of T cell receptor beta chains from one sample in a study of radiation and T cells in renal cell carcinoma. Assay: immunoSEQ multiplex PCR; the TCRdb copy retains only in-frame clones and omits some. Of tens of thousands of clones in the sample, more than 80% were seen once. The sequencing here drew on blood, taken from a patient whose treatment included radiotherapy and nephrectomy. The receptors were sampled from a woman aged 70-85 years with renal cell carcinoma. The CDR3 runs from the conserved cysteine through the conserved F or W. The D gene is left open where the match is weak. Some rows mark clone size as missing; the rest say once, few, many or name a class of expanded clone.

D gene | clone size | J gene | V gene | CDR3 length | CDR3 DNA | CDR3 protein
- | - | TRBJ2-3 | TRBV27 | 14 | TGTGCCAGCAGTTTAATGAGATTCGCAGATACGCAGTATTTT | CASSLMRFADTQYF
- | - | TRBJ1-5 | TRBV9 | 12 | TGTGCCAGCAGCGCGGGTGGTCAGCCCCAGCATTTT | CASSAGGQPQHF
TRBD2 | - | TRBJ2-4 | TRBV4-2 | 16 | TGTGCCAGCAGCCAAGATGGGGGGGGAGCCAAAAACATTCAGTACTTC | CASSQDGGGAKNIQYF
TRBD2 | - | TRBJ2-1 | TRBV7-2 | 15 | TGTGCCAGCAGTTCACTAGCGGGAGGGCATAATGAGCAGTTCTTC | CASSSLAGGHNEQFF
- | - | TRBJ2-7 | TRBV6-6 | 14 | TGTGCCAGCAGTTACATGGGGGACCCCAACGAGCAGTACTTC | CASSYMGDPNEQYF
- | - | TRBJ2-7 | TRBV7-8 | 19 | TGTGCCAGCAGCTCCCTAGCCCAGGGGGCGGGAGGGCCCGCCTACGAGCAGTACTTC | CASSSLAQGAGGPAYEQYF
- | - | TRBJ1-5 | TRBV18 | 14 | TGTGCCAGCTCACCTGGGCAGGAAGATCAGCCCCAGCATTTT | CASSPGQEDQPQHF
- | - | TRBJ2-5 | TRBV5-1 | 16 | TGCGCCAGCAGCGCCTCTACAGGTGGGTTCGAAGAGACCCAGTACTTC | CASSASTGGFEETQYF
- | - | TRBJ2-5 | TRBV4-1 | 15 | TGCGCCAGCAGCCAAGGTCTAGCGTTTTACGGGACCCAGTACTTC | CASSQGLAFYGTQYF
- | few | TRBJ2-3 | TRBV9 | 12 | TGTGCCAGCAGCGTAGGAGGAGATACGCAGTATTTT | CASSVGGDTQYF
TRBD1 | - | TRBJ1-3 | TRBV4-3 | 17 | TGCGCCAGCAGCCAAGAGGGGGGCAGGGGGCGAGGAAACACCATATATTTT | CASSQEGGRGRGNTIYF
TRBD1 | - | TRBJ1-5 | TRBV2 | 14 | TGTGCCAGCAGTCCTGACAGGGGAAATCAGCCCCAGCATTTT | CASSPDRGNQPQHF
TRBD2 | - | TRBJ2-7 | TRBV2 | 19 | TGTGCCAGCAGTGAAACATTCGGACTAGCGGGAGAGGTCTCCTACGAGCAGTACTTC | CASSETFGLAGEVSYEQYF
TRBD1 | - | TRBJ1-2 | TRBV6-5 | 16 | TGTGCCAGCAGTTACTCCCACAGGGGGTTAAACTATGGCTACACCTTC | CASSYSHRGLNYGYTF
- | many | TRBJ1-6 | TRBV2 | 13 | TGTGCCAGCAGCAGGGCCCCGAATTCACCCCTCCACTTT | CASSRAPNSPLHF
- | - | TRBJ2-2 | TRBV9 | 13 | TGTGCCAGCAGTTGGGTGGAAACCGGGGAGCTGTTTTTT | CASSWVETGELFF
- | - | TRBJ2-5 | TRBV2 | 14 | TGTGCCAGCAACCCCTGGCTAGAGGGAGAGACCCAGTACTTC | CASNPWLEGETQYF
- | - | TRBJ1-5 | TRBV27 | 15 | TGTGCCAGCAGTTTATCCCGGGACACCCATCAGCCCCAGCATTTT | CASSLSRDTHQPQHF
- | - | TRBJ2-1 | TRBV7-9 | 14 | TGTGCCAACTTCCTCGTAGGTTCCTACAATGAGCAGTTCTTC | CANFLVGSYNEQFF
- | - | TRBJ1-5 | TRBV9 | 13 | TGTGCCAGCAGCGTTGGTAGCAATCAGCCCCAGCATTTT | CASSVGSNQPQHF
- | - | TRBJ1-1 | TRBV7-3 | 13 | TGTGCCAGCAGCTTAACGACGAACACTGAAGCTTTCTTT | CASSLTTNTEAFF
- | few | TRBJ1-3 | TRBV2 | 15 | TGTGCCAGCAGTGATGGGATGTACTCTGGAAACACCATATATTTT | CASSDGMYSGNTIYF
TRBD1 | few | TRBJ1-3 | TRBV5-6 | 16 | TGTGCCAGCAGCCCTCAGGGACAGGGCCTGGGAAACACCATATATTTT | CASSPQGQGLGNTIYF
- | - | TRBJ1-6 | TRBV7-2 | 17 | TGTGCCAGCAGCTTCCCCCTGGGGGGGCCGGGGAATTCACCCCTCCACTTT | CASSFPLGGPGNSPLHF
TRBD2 | few | TRBJ2-5 | TRBV18 | 17 | TGTGCCAGCAACTACGAAGGACTAGCGGGGGCTCAAGAGACCCAGTACTTC | CASNYEGLAGAQETQYF
- | once | TRBJ1-1 | TRBV6-1 | 13 | TGTGCCAGCAGTGAGGCCGAGAACACTGAAGCTTTCTTT | CASSEAENTEAFF
- | - | TRBJ2-3 | TRBV11-2 | 12 | TGTGCCAGCACCCCGTCCACAGATACGCAGTATTTT | CASTPSTDTQYF
- | - | TRBJ1-2 | TRBV10-3 | 13 | TGTGCCATCAGTGAGTCAGCAAAGGTTGGCTACACCTTC | CAISESAKVGYTF
- | few | TRBJ1-5 | TRBV6-6 | 16 | TGTGCCAGCAGCCCAGGGGATCTCTATAGCAATCAGCCCCAGCATTTT | CASSPGDLYSNQPQHF